The 11 T cell receptor beta chains listed next were all sequenced from one sample in a study of blood T cell repertoires in COVID-19. Profiling relied on immunoSEQ multiplex PCR, and the TCRdb table lists in-frame clones only, not all of them. The data show approximately 300,000 clones, with roughly nine tenths seen just once and 5% to 7.5% held by the top ten. Sequencing was performed on peripheral blood. Receptor source: a man younger than 35 who had recovered from COVID-19.

V usage is TRBV4-2 and J usage is TRBJ1-1, with D perhaps matching TRBD1 (5 bases). CDR3 length: 17 amino acids. CDR1 and CDR2 (germline): LGHNA, YNFKEQ. Trimming removed 1 base from V and 1 base from J, with 16 bases in between. CDR3 DNA sequence: TGTGCCAGCAGCCAAGCTATTAACAGGCGGGAGAACACTGAAGCTTTCTTT. Encoded protein: CASSQAINRRENTEAFF.

The chain employs TRBV6-1 and TRBJ1-3; D gene uncertain. V shed 1 base and J shed 9 bases, with 13 bases lying between them. This CDR3 is 14 amino acids long. Germline values: CDR1 MNHNS, CDR2 SASEGT. The CDR3 DNA follows: TGTGCCAGCAGTGAAGGGGTTGTTGGCGGCACCATATATTTT. Translated: CASSEGVVGGTIYF.

The chain recombines TRBV9 with TRBJ2-7; D is unresolved. The CDR3 length is 13 residues. In germline, CDR1 is SGDLS, CDR2 YYNGEE. Trimming stripped 0 bases from V and 0 bases from J, with 4 bases between. CDR3 residues: CASSVGLSYEQYF. DNA of the CDR3: TGTGCCAGCAGCGTAGGACTCTCCTACGAGCAGTACTTC.

This chain connects TRBV6-5 to TRBJ1-2, with a tentative D call TRBD1 (5 bases). This CDR3 contains 16 residues. V shed 0 bases and J shed 4 bases, with 15 bases lying between them. CDR1 MNHEY and CDR2 SVGAGI come from the germline V gene. The CDR3 reads CASSYSRGGTSYGYTF. CDR3 bases: TGTGCCAGCAGTTACTCGCGGGGGGGGACTAGCTATGGCTACACCTTC.

V usage is TRBV7-6 and J usage is TRBJ2-1; 8 bases agree with TRBD2. The length of the CDR3 is 16 residues. V shed 4 bases and J 4 bases; nucleotides not matched to a gene: 9. Germline V gene lookup returns CDR1 SGHVS and CDR2 FNYEAQ. The CDR3 nucleotides are TGTGCCAGCAGCTCCATAGCGGGGCGGGTGTACAATGAGCAGTTCTTC. Residues: CASSSIAGRVYNEQFF.

The chain joins TRBV13 to TRBJ2-1; 11 bases are a match to TRBD2. Trimming removed 2 bases from V and 1 base from J; junction bases left unmatched: 7. This CDR3 is built from 18 residues. The germline V gene encodes CDR1 PRHDT and CDR2 FYEKMQ (reference sequence). CDR3 sequence (DNA): TGTGCCAGCAGCTTAAGAGGGTTAGCGGGAGGGTCCTACAATGAGCAGTTCTTC. It yields the protein CASSLRGLAGGSYNEQFF.

The V gene is TRBV10-1, the J gene TRBJ2-7, with TRBD2 identical over 9 bases. Germline V gene data show CDR1 as WNHNN and CDR2 as SYGVQD (reference sequence). J gave up 7 bases and V 10 bases, and 17 bases lay outside the gene matches. The CDR3 is made up of 15 amino acids. CDR3 region: CAIWGAGGKPGEQYF. CDR3 sequence (DNA): TGCGCCATCTGGGGGGCGGGAGGGAAACCGGGTGAGCAGTACTTC.

This clone was seen a single time. V and J are TRBV19 and TRBJ1-2; unclear D gene. CDR3 length: 13 amino acids. Trimming removed 0 bases from V and 2 bases from J, with 4 bases in between. CDR1 is LNHDA and CDR2 is SQIVND in the germline V gene (reference sequence). The CDR3: CASSIDMNYGYTF. The CDR3 DNA sequence: TGTGCCAGTAGTATAGATATGAACTATGGCTACACCTTC.

This sequence joins TRBV7-9 and TRBJ2-7; TRBD2 matches at 7 bases. CDR3 size: 15 residues. J lost 1 base, V lost 5 bases, and 8 bases had no gene match. The germline gives CDR1 SEHNR, CDR2 FQNEAQ (reference sequence). CDR3: CASSLTGTMSYEQYF. The CDR3 coding sequence is TGTGCCAGCAGCCTAACCGGGACTATGTCCTACGAGCAGTACTTC. Supplemented by reference TRBV7-9 and TRBJ2-7, the full variable domain reads DTGVSQNPRHKITKRGQNVTFRCDPISEHNRLYWYRQTLGQGPEFLTYFQNEAQLEKSRLLSDRFSAERPKGSFSTLEIQRTEQGDSAMYLCASSLTGTMSYEQYFGPGTRLTVT.

The genes are TRBV5-1 and TRBJ1-1; TRBD1 matches 9 bases. This CDR3 spans 19 amino acids. V lost 4 bases to trimming and J lost 5 bases; unmatched junction nucleotides: 21. Germline CDR1 and CDR2: SGHRS and YFSETQ. Written as DNA, the CDR3 is TGCGCCAGCAGCCTATACTTCCGGGACAGGGTCGGTAGGGAGACTGAAGCTTTCTTT. Translating gives CASSLYFRDRVGRETEAFF.

The CDR3 DNA reads TGTGCCAGCAGCCTAGGGACAGGGGGCGCGGGGGGCACTGAAGCTTTCTTT. It translates to CASSLGTGGAGGTEAFF. The gene calls are TRBV7-9 and TRBJ1-1; 12 bases fit TRBD1. With 5 bases clipped from V and 4 bases from J, the junction kept 11 bases outside the gene matches. The length of the CDR3 is 17 residues. Germline values: CDR1 SEHNR, CDR2 FQNEAQ (reference sequence). The full variable domain, rest sourced from reference TRBV7-9 and TRBJ1-1, is DTGVSQNPRHKITKRGQNVTFRCDPISEHNRLYWYRQTLGQGPEFLTYFQNEAQLEKSRLLSDRFSAERPKGSFSTLEIQRTEQGDSAMYLCASSLGTGGAGGTEAFFGQGTRLTVV.